The clone carrying this T cell receptor beta chain came up a few times. These data originate in a study of blood T cell repertoires in COVID-19. The length of the CDR3 is 14 residues. Trimming shortened V by 6 bases and J by 6 bases, and 18 bases separated the two germline ends. Germline CDR1 reads MNHEY; CDR2 reads SMNVEV (reference sequence). Profiling relied on immunoSEQ multiplex PCR, and the TCRdb table lists in-frame clones only, not all of them. The sample lists around 150,000 clones, 84% seen once, with roughly 2% in the top ten. V usage is TRBV27 and J usage is TRBJ2-7; the D gene is possibly TRBD1 (6 bases). The TCR sequence derives from a man between 65 and 79 years old with acute or convalescent COVID-19. Sequencing used peripheral blood. CDR3 amino acids: CASRQQGPRGEQYF. Written as DNA, the CDR3 is TGTGCCAGCAGACAACAGGGCCCCCGGGGCGAGCAGTACTTC.